Each of the 23 T cell receptor beta chains below was sequenced from the same sample in a study of regulatory T cells in long-lasting Graves disease. CDR3 regions were amplified by Arm-PCR using iRepertoire HTBI primers to build TCR beta libraries. TCRdb re-called the multiplex PCR reads with MiXCR, one entry per CDR3 protein. The sample has 400,000 to 450,000 distinct CDR3 sequences; 20% to 30% are singletons. Time point: persistent/refractory GD, antithyroid drugs over 5 years with positive TRAb. PBMC-derived RNA was used for the TCR library. The sequencing here drew on peripheral blood mononuclear cells (PBMCs), taken when the disease was refractory, from a patient treated with antithyroid drugs. These receptors came from a female donor with Graves disease.

This clonotype showed up many times. V usage is TRBV7-8 and J usage is TRBJ2-5, with 13 positions matching TRBD2. V shed 4 bases and J 4 bases; nucleotides not matched to a gene: 6. CDR1 is SGHVS, CDR2 FQNEAQ, per germline. CDR3 size: 16 residues. CDR3 DNA sequence: TGTGCCAGCAGCTCGAGACTAGCGGGAGGACCAGAGACCCAGTACTTC. This codes for CASSSRLAGGPETQYF.

The J gene is TRBJ1-3, the V gene TRBV13; tentative D call: TRBD1 (5 bases). The CDR3 is 13 residues long. The ends were cut back, 8 bases at V and 4 bases at J, with 12 bases in the middle. Germline loops: CDR1 PRHDT, CDR2 FYEKMQ (reference sequence). The CDR3 loop is CASAMGGGNTIYF. Here the CDR3 DNA reads TGTGCCAGCGCTATGGGGGGAGGAAACACCATATATTTT.

This clonotype was counted many times. V is TRBV4-1 and J is TRBJ1-1; D remains ambiguous. Germline lookup yields CDR1 MGHRA and CDR2 YSYEKL. V shed 1 base and J shed 5 bases, with 11 bases lying between them. The length of the CDR3 is 14 residues. The CDR3 reads CASSQGQRGTEAFF. The CDR3 coding sequence is TGCGCCAGCAGCCAAGGGCAGCGAGGGACTGAAGCTTTCTTT.

This clonotype was detected a few times. J is TRBJ1-6 and V is TRBV12-3 or TRBV12-4; 9 bases are a match to TRBD1. V was pared by 3 bases and J by 10 bases, with 7 bases of the junction left unmatched. This CDR3 region has 15 residues. The CDR3 spells CASSFNRGLGSPLHF. CDR3 nucleotide sequence: TGTGCCAGCAGTTTCAACAGGGGGCTGGGATCACCCCTCCACTTT.

A few counts support this clonotype. This chain joins TRBV20-1 and TRBJ1-3; a possible D gene is TRBD1 (5 bases). Germline CDR1 reads DFQATT; CDR2 reads SNEGSKA (reference sequence). The CDR3 sequence is 14 residues long. V lost 5 bases to trimming and J lost 2 bases, with 13 bases between them. This chain's CDR3 is CSASYGGTGNTIYF. The DNA for the CDR3 is TGCAGTGCTTCCTATGGGGGGACTGGAAACACCATATATTTT.

The gene calls are TRBV6-9 and TRBJ2-2, with 14 bases matching TRBD2. The CDR3 is 24 amino acids. The junction had 24 bases not matched to a gene; V was cut back by 3 bases and J by 3 bases. Germline V gene data show CDR1 as MNHGY and CDR2 as SVAAGI. The CDR3 nucleotides are TGTGCCAGCAGTTACCCGAGGGAGGGCAGAAGGAGGACTAGCGGGGGGCTCCACACCGGGGAGCTGTTTTTT. It is translated as CASSYPREGRRRTSGGLHTGELFF.

This clonotype came up once. This chain links TRBV5-1 with TRBJ2-5, with 12 nucleotides matching TRBD1. The CDR3 spans 16 residues. CDR1 is SGHRS and CDR2 is YFSETQ in the germline V gene. V shed 4 bases and J 5 bases; nucleotides not matched to a gene: 9. CDR3 region: CASSRGQGAAYETQYF. In DNA, the CDR3 is TGCGCCAGCAGCCGGGGACAGGGGGCAGCGTACGAGACCCAGTACTTC.

The rearrangement joins TRBV3-1 to TRBJ2-5; 8 bases are a match to TRBD1. Germline V gene data show CDR1 as LGHDT and CDR2 as YNNKEL (reference sequence). CDR3 length: 15 amino acids. Unmatched junction bases numbered 6, after V lost 4 bases and J lost 2 bases. CDR3: CASSPDRARQETQYF. In DNA, the CDR3 is TGTGCCAGCAGCCCGGACAGGGCGAGACAAGAGACCCAGTACTTC.

This clonotype was seen once. Given a far larger clone just one base away, this is likely a sequencing read error. The chain is built from TRBV7-2 and TRBJ2-5; D is undetermined. CDR1 is SGHTA and CDR2 is FQGNSA in the germline V gene. The CDR3 length is 13 residues. This CDR3 reads CANSFPAQETQYF. The CDR3 DNA reads TGTGCCAACAGCTTTCCGGCTCAAGAGACCCAGTACTTC.

Ten or more counts support this clonotype. The chain is built from TRBV3-1 and TRBJ1-2; D is unresolved. This CDR3 region has 12 residues. V lost 2 bases and J lost 8, with 9 bases in between. Germline CDR1 LGHDT, CDR2 YNNKEL (reference sequence). The CDR3, as DNA: TGTGCCAGCAGCCAAAGCTCTGGGGGCTACACCTTC. Protein: CASSQSSGGYTF.

This clonotype was seen ten or more times. This chain uses TRBV7-8 with TRBJ2-7; 8 bases match TRBD1. The junction had 11 bases not matched to a gene; V was cut back by 1 base and J by 3 bases. The CDR3 loop spans 17 amino acids. Germline V lookup: CDR1 SGHVS, CDR2 FQNEAQ. The CDR3, as DNA: TGTGCCAGCAGCTTAGTTAGTTGGGGACAGGAAAACTACGAGCAGTACTTC. Its translation: CASSLVSWGQENYEQYF.

Only a few counts were recorded for this clonotype. The CDR3 region has the DNA TGTGCCAGCAGCTTAGCGAGGCAGGGGGAGTTATCAGGGAAGACTGAAGCTTTCTTT. Protein product: CASSLARQGELSGKTEAFF. The V and J genes are TRBV7-9 and TRBJ1-1, with 7 bases matching TRBD1. J gave up 5 bases and V 0 bases, and 18 bases lay outside the gene matches. Germline V CDR1 and CDR2: SEHNR, FQNEAQ (reference sequence). This CDR3 region has 19 residues.

This clonotype was seen a few times. The genes are TRBV6-5 and TRBJ1-1; TRBD1 might be the D (6 bases). CDR1 is MNHEY and CDR2 is SVGAGI in the germline V gene. V dropped 6 bases and J dropped 3 bases, with 11 bases sitting between them. The CDR3 has 13 amino acids. This CDR3 reads CASRYRVDTEAFF. The CDR3 nucleotides are TGTGCCAGCAGATACAGGGTCGACACTGAAGCTTTCTTT.

V gene TRBV20-1 combines with J gene TRBJ2-7; D is unresolved. V was clipped by 2 bases and J by 7 bases, with 9 bases between them. The CDR3 has 11 residues. CDR1 and CDR2 (germline): DFQATT, SNEGSKA (reference sequence). CDR3 nucleotide sequence: TGCAGTGCTAGAATAGGGTGGGAGCAGTACTTC. Its protein is CSARIGWEQYF.

The genes are TRBV4-3 and TRBJ1-5, with 8 nucleotides matching TRBD1. Germline loops: CDR1 LGHNA, CDR2 YSLEER. The CDR3 is made up of 15 amino acids. V was clipped by 0 bases and J by 5 bases; unmatched bases: 3. The CDR3 sequence: CASSQETGEDQPQHF. DNA of the CDR3: TGCGCCAGCAGCCAAGAGACAGGGGAAGATCAGCCCCAGCATTTT.

The V gene is TRBV7-8, the J gene TRBJ1-3; D gene unclear. Germline V gene data show CDR1 as SGHVS and CDR2 as FQNEAQ. The germline V and J ends were trimmed by 2 bases and 4 bases, with 9 bases remaining between them. The CDR3 is 14 amino acids. The DNA for the CDR3 is TGTGCCAGCAGCTTATATCCCGAGGGAAACACCATATATTTT. It encodes CASSLYPEGNTIYF.

This clonotype was detected ten times or more. The chain couples TRBV28 to TRBJ1-5; D unresolved. The germline CDR1 and CDR2 sequences are MDHEN and SYDVKM. The CDR3 consists of 18 residues. V shed 5 bases and J shed 6 bases, with 26 bases lying between them. CDR3 residues: CASSPSLRHYTIRQPQHF. The CDR3 DNA follows: TGTGCCAGCAGTCCATCCCTTCGACATTACACAATACGTCAGCCCCAGCATTTT.

This clonotype was seen more than once but under ten times. The rearrangement uses TRBV5-1 and TRBJ2-5, with a tentative D call TRBD2 (5 bases). Trimming took 3 bases from V and 2 from J, leaving 11 bases between them. Germline CDR1 and CDR2: SGHRS and YFSETQ. The CDR3 length is 14 residues. The CDR3 DNA is TGCGCCAGCAGCTCAAGCGGTGCACAAGAGACCCAGTACTTC. It encodes CASSSSGAQETQYF.

The chain has TRBV9 and TRBJ2-4; 8 bases fit TRBD1. The CDR3 runs 18 residues. J was trimmed by 6 bases and V by 4 bases; bases with no gene match: 18. Looked up from germline, CDR1 is SGDLS and CDR2 is YYNGEE. CDR3 in DNA: TGTGCCAGCAGCTTAGGGGTGGGGGCAGGGGGCGAGTTAAACATTCAGTACTTC. This translates into CASSLGVGAGGELNIQYF.

This clonotype has more than one count but fewer than ten. The chain couples TRBV6-1 to TRBJ1-3; the D is unclear. The germline V gene encodes CDR1 MNHNS and CDR2 SASEGT. The CDR3 is 12 residues long. Trimming took off 5 bases at V and 2 bases at J, with 4 bases between the two ends. DNA of the CDR3: TGTGCCAGCAGTTACACTGGAAACACCATATATTTT. Amino acids: CASSYTGNTIYF.

This clonotype was seen a handful of times. The rearrangement links TRBV6-1 to TRBJ2-2; D uncertain. Trimming cost V 8 bases and J 0 bases, with 1 base left between them. This CDR3 has 11 residues. Per germline, CDR1 MNHNS and CDR2 SASEGT. CDR3 sequence reads: CASANTGELFF. The CDR3 DNA follows: TGTGCCAGCGCGAACACCGGGGAGCTGTTTTTT.

The chain is built from TRBV19 and TRBJ1-3; a possible D gene is TRBD1 (5 bases). CDR3 length: 15 amino acids. V lost 0 bases and J 4 bases, leaving 10 bases between the germline ends. The germline gives CDR1 LNHDA, CDR2 SQIVND (reference sequence). DNA of the CDR3: TGTGCCAGTAGTATAGAAGGGGTCGAAGGAAACACCATATATTTT. This gives the protein CASSIEGVEGNTIYF.

The table lists this clonotype with many counts. The chain carries TRBV7-2 and TRBJ2-7; 7 positions match TRBD1. The CDR3 is made up of 15 amino acids. V was pared by 5 bases and J by 0 bases, with 7 bases of the junction left unmatched. The V gene's germline CDR1 is SGHTA and CDR2 FQGNSA. CDR3 amino acids: CASSPGTVISYEQYF. Here the CDR3 DNA reads TGTGCCAGCAGCCCCGGGACAGTAATCTCCTACGAGCAGTACTTC.